These T cell receptor beta chains were read from a single sample in a study of cytomegalovirus exposure and HLA in healthy donors. Measured with immunoSEQ multiplex PCR; TCRdb has only the in-frame clones, and not every one. The table lists 200,000 to 300,000 clones, 84% of them singletons, with 2% to 2.5% in the top ten. Sequenced sample: PBMCs. Receptors originate from a woman aged 40 to 50 in good health and CMV-seropositive. Each CDR3 is given with its conserved first and last residue. The D gene is left open where the match is weak. Clone size appears in some rows only: once, few, many, or a class for an expanded clone.

TRBJ1-2 TRBV30 once TRBD1 12 CAWLDRGYGYTF TGTGCCTGGCTGGACAGGGGCTATGGCTACACCTTC
TRBJ2-2 TRBV14 NA NA 15 CASSHQMGDTGELFF TGTGCCAGCAGCCATCAGATGGGCGACACCGGGGAGCTGTTTTTT
TRBJ2-3 TRBV19 NA TRBD2 14 CASSWAGRAGTQYF TGTGCCAGTAGTTGGGCCGGGAGGGCCGGTACGCAGTATTTT
TRBJ2-2 TRBV7-2 NA TRBD2 16 CASSLAGTTNTGELFF TGTGCCAGCAGCCTAGCGGGGACTACGAACACCGGGGAGCTGTTTTTT
TRBJ1-2 TRBV10-3 few NA 13 CAISEAGRGGYTF TGTGCCATCAGTGAGGCGGGGCGCGGCGGCTACACCTTC
TRBJ2-7 TRBV7-2 NA TRBD1 15 CASSLATGVSYEQYF TGTGCCAGCAGCTTAGCTACAGGGGTATCCTACGAGCAGTACTTC
TRBJ1-5 TRBV19 NA NA 16 CASSINLNYGNQPQHF TGTGCCAGTAGTATCAACCTGAACTATGGCAATCAGCCCCAGCATTTT
TRBJ2-1 TRBV7-9 NA NA 11 CSSSLGLEQFF TGTTCCAGCAGCTTAGGGCTTGAGCAGTTCTTC
TRBJ2-7 TRBV11-2 NA TRBD2 16 CASSPGLLQRPYEQYF TGTGCCAGCAGCCCGGGACTACTCCAGCGCCCCTACGAGCAGTACTTC
TRBJ2-7 TRBV7-2 NA TRBD2 17 CVSSSPERASGRSEQYF TGTGTCAGCAGCTCCCCCGAGAGGGCTAGCGGGCGCTCCGAGCAGTACTTC
TRBJ2-1 TRBV5-1 NA TRBD2 15 CASSSGLAEPNEQFF TGCGCCAGCAGCTCGGGACTAGCGGAACCCAATGAGCAGTTCTTC
TRBJ2-5 TRBV5-6 NA TRBD1 15 CASSPGQGPSVTQYF TGTGCCAGCAGTCCCGGACAGGGGCCCTCTGTTACCCAGTACTTC
TRBJ2-7 TRBV11-1 NA NA 13 CASSFGGSYEQYF TGTGCCAGCAGCTTTGGGGGGAGTTACGAGCAGTACTTC
TRBJ2-2 TRBV27 NA TRBD1 16 CASSLRGQSHTGELFF TGTGCCAGCTCACTTAGGGGACAGTCACACACCGGGGAGCTGTTTTTT
TRBJ2-7 TRBV28 NA TRBD2 15 CASFSGGDISYEQYF TGTGCCAGCTTCTCGGGGGGGGACATATCCTACGAGCAGTACTTC
TRBJ1-2 TRBV7-2 NA TRBD1 13 CASSFRGLNGYTF TGTGCCAGCAGCTTCAGGGGGTTGAATGGCTACACCTTC
TRBJ2-7 TRBV19 few NA 13 CASSIQGGGEQYF TGTGCCAGTAGTATACAGGGAGGAGGCGAGCAGTACTTC
TRBJ2-2 TRBV30 NA TRBD2 20 CAWSYARTGLAGGLTGELFF TGTGCCTGGAGTTACGCGCGAACCGGACTAGCGGGGGGGCTCACCGGGGAGCTGTTTTTT
TRBJ2-7 TRBV29-1 NA NA 14 CSVEDPRDSYEQYF TGCAGCGTTGAAGATCCGCGGGACAGCTACGAGCAGTACTTC
TRBJ1-2 TRBV4-3 few NA 14 CASSQDGGGYGYTF TGCGCCAGCAGCCAAGATGGCGGGGGCTATGGCTACACCTTC